One and the same sample provided the 18 T cell receptor beta chains below, sequenced in a study of early stage breast cancer tumors. Sequencing was performed with immunoSEQ multiplex PCR; in TCRdb, only in-frame clones are kept and a portion is missing. This table has tens of thousands of clones, over 80% appearing once. Material: blood. These receptors were obtained from a person in their 70s with breast cancer.

The V and J genes are TRBV29-1 and TRBJ2-6, with D possibly being TRBD1 (6 bases). The CDR3 is 13 amino acids. Germline V CDR1 and CDR2: SQVTM, ANQGSEA. The CDR3 DNA follows: TGCAGTATACAGGGCTCTGGGGCCAACGTCCTGACTTTC. This encodes CSIQGSGANVLTF.

The gene calls are TRBV10-3 and TRBJ1-2; 9 positions match TRBD1. This CDR3 has 16 residues. V lost 3 bases to trimming and J lost 4 bases; unmatched junction nucleotides: 9. Germline V lookup: CDR1 ENHRY, CDR2 SYGVKD. The DNA of the CDR3 is TGTGCCATCAGTGATCGTACAGGGGGCGGGCGCTATGGCTACACCTTC. This sequence encodes CAISDRTGGGRYGYTF.

The rearrangement uses TRBV7-2 and TRBJ1-6, with TRBD1 matching over 12 bases. The germline gives CDR1 SGHTA, CDR2 FQGNSA. Unmatched junction bases numbered 5, after V lost 4 bases and J lost 10 bases. The CDR3 extends over 15 amino acids. The CDR3, as DNA: TGTGCCAGCAGCTCGGGGACAGGGGGCAGGTCACCCCTCCACTTT. Residues: CASSSGTGGRSPLHF.

The chain joins TRBV11-2 to TRBJ2-4, with 10 nucleotides matching TRBD1. The V segment lost 0 bases and the J segment 8 bases; nucleotides outside the gene matches: 1. This CDR3 region has 14 residues. Germline V gene sequence: CDR1 SGHAT, CDR2 FQNNGV. CDR3 coding DNA: TGTGCCAGCAGCTTAGAAGGGACAGGGGACATTCAGTACTTC. Translating it yields CASSLEGTGDIQYF.

The rearrangement joins TRBV2 to TRBJ2-7; a possible D gene is TRBD2 (6 bases). Trimming removed 9 bases at V and 0 bases at J, with 15 bases between. CDR3 length: 14 amino acids. Germline CDR1 is SNHLY and CDR2 is FYNNEI. CDR3 loop: CASYLHGGSYEQYF. CDR3 bases: TGTGCCAGTTACCTTCACGGGGGCTCCTACGAGCAGTACTTC.

The chain is built from TRBV27 and TRBJ2-2, with D possibly matching TRBD2 (5 bases). CDR1 MNHEY and CDR2 SMNVEV come from the germline V gene (reference sequence). The CDR3 loop spans 15 amino acids. The V and J ends lost 6 bases and 1 base respectively, with 12 bases between them. CDR3 protein: CASRIGIQNTGELFF. The CDR3 nucleotides read TGTGCCAGCAGAATCGGGATTCAGAACACCGGGGAGCTGTTTTTT.

This rearrangement joins TRBV4-1 to TRBJ1-6; D not resolved. CDR1 and CDR2 from the germline V gene are MGHRA and YSYEKL. The CDR3 consists of 14 residues. V lost 6 bases, J lost 10 bases, and 16 bases lay in between. The CDR3 coding sequence is TGCGCCAGCAGACGTGGTATAGAAAACTCACCCCTCCACTTT. Translation gives CASRRGIENSPLHF.

The chain combines TRBV18 with TRBJ1-4; 8 bases line up with TRBD1. The CDR3 runs 14 residues. V shed 3 bases, J shed 8 bases, and the junction held 5 bases outside the gene matches. CDR1 and CDR2 from the germline V gene are KGHSH and LQKENI. CDR3 amino acids: CASSPETGVEKLFF. The CDR3 DNA follows: TGTGCCAGCTCACCGGAGACAGGGGTCGAAAAACTGTTTTTT.

The chain combines TRBV10-2 with TRBJ1-1; weak D call: TRBD1 (5 bases). V lost 8 bases to trimming and J lost 11 bases, with 21 bases between them. From germline, CDR1 is WSHSY and CDR2 SAAADI. This CDR3 region has 13 residues. Here the CDR3 reads CASRTSGWAAAFF. As DNA, the CDR3 is TGCGCCAGCCGGACAAGTGGGTGGGCGGCGGCTTTCTTT.

This chain links TRBV11-2 with TRBJ2-1, with D possibly TRBD1 on 6 matching bases. Germline CDR1 and CDR2: SGHAT and FQNNGV. The V end lost 0 bases, the J end lost 2 bases, and 8 bases lay between the germline ends. The CDR3 spans 15 residues. The CDR3 loop reads CASSLDRDTYNEQFF. Written as DNA, the CDR3 is TGTGCCAGCAGCTTAGACAGGGACACCTACAATGAGCAGTTCTTC.

This chain joins TRBV6-5 and TRBJ2-2; 7 bases align to TRBD1. Germline V gives CDR1 MNHEY, CDR2 SVGAGI. J gave up 6 bases and V 6 bases, and 10 bases lay outside the gene matches. CDR3 length: 15 residues. The CDR3 protein is CASRAQGLNSGELFF. In DNA, the CDR3 is TGTGCCAGCAGGGCACAGGGGCTCAATTCCGGGGAGCTGTTTTTT.

CDR3 residues: CASTPGATNEKLFF. The CDR3 coding sequence is TGTGCCAGTACACCGGGAGCAACTAATGAAAAACTGTTTTTT. The chain uses TRBV19 and TRBJ1-4; D gene unclear. Germline CDR1 reads LNHDA; CDR2 reads SQIVND (reference sequence). The CDR3 is 14 residues long. V lost 7 bases and J 0 bases, leaving 9 bases between the germline ends. Variable domain in full (rest from reference TRBV19 and TRBJ1-4): DGGITQSPKYLFRKEGQNVTLSCEQNLNHDAMYWYRQDPGQGLRLIYYSQIVNDFQKGDIAEGYSVSREKKESFPLTVTSAQKNPTAFYLCASTPGATNEKLFFGSGTQLSVL.

This chain uses TRBV10-2 with TRBJ2-7; 9 bases align to TRBD2. The CDR3 is 15 residues long. CDR1 and CDR2 from the germline V gene are WSHSY and SAAADI. J gave up 3 bases and V 0 bases, and 3 bases lay outside the gene matches. This CDR3 reads CASSESSGGLYEQYF. DNA for the CDR3: TGCGCCAGCAGTGAGTCGAGCGGGGGGCTCTACGAGCAGTACTTC.

The chain has TRBV9 and TRBJ2-5; weak D call: TRBD2 (6 bases). V gave up 4 bases and J gave up 2 bases, with 18 bases separating them. The CDR3 spans 16 residues. Per germline, CDR1 SGDLS and CDR2 YYNGEE. In DNA, the CDR3 is TGTGCCAGCAGCAGGAACGGACGGGGGTCACAAGAGACCCAGTACTTC. It translates to CASSRNGRGSQETQYF.

The chain has TRBV9 and TRBJ2-3; 10 bases match TRBD2. CDR1 SGDLS and CDR2 YYNGEE come from the germline V gene. The CDR3 covers 16 residues. V trimming: 0 bases; J trimming: 4 bases; junction bases outside the gene matches: 5. The CDR3 spells CASSVGSGGTSDTQYF. CDR3 nucleotide sequence: TGTGCCAGCAGCGTAGGTAGCGGGGGGACTTCAGATACGCAGTATTTT.

The chain joins TRBV10-3 to TRBJ2-1; 14 bases are a match to TRBD2. CDR3 size: 14 residues. Germline CDR1 and CDR2: ENHRY and SYGVKD. V lost 8 bases to trimming and J lost 6 bases; unmatched junction nucleotides: 3. CDR3 loop: CAIGTSGRINEQFF. CDR3 nucleotide sequence: TGTGCCATCGGGACTAGCGGGAGAATCAATGAGCAGTTCTTC.

This clone was recorded only once. The chain couples TRBV10-1 to TRBJ1-6; no firm D call. There are 14 residues in the CDR3. Germline CDR1 is WNHNN and CDR2 is SYGVQD (reference sequence). V was trimmed by 4 bases and J by 7 bases, leaving 11 bases between them. CDR3 bases: TGCGCCAGCAGTGTCGGAGTCGGAAATTCACCCCTCCACTTT. As protein: CASSVGVGNSPLHF.

The chain carries TRBV29-1 and TRBJ2-2; D possibly corresponds to TRBD1 (6 bases). CDR1 is SQVTM and CDR2 is ANQGSEA in the germline V gene. Trimming pared 7 bases from V and 5 bases from J, leaving 17 bases between. CDR3 size: 14 residues. The chain's CDR3 is CSAERTGLTGELFF. DNA of the CDR3: TGCAGCGCCGAAAGAACAGGGTTAACCGGGGAGCTGTTTTTT.